The rows below give T cell receptor beta chains drawn from one sample of a study of Ad26.COV2.S vaccination and SARS-CoV-2 variants. This table comes from immunoSEQ multiplex PCR, and its TCRdb copy is limited to in-frame clones, with some not included. The sample lists some 450,000 clones, 90% occurring once. The input for sequencing was peripheral blood, taken in a trial of Ad26.COV2.S vaccine versus placebo. Receptors originate from a person aged 18-65 years who received the Ad26.COV2.S COVID-19 vaccine or a placebo. Both conserved end residues are part of each CDR3. Each record gives: V gene, clone size, J gene, D gene, CDR3 protein, CDR3 DNA. A D gene is named only where the DNA matches it firmly. The size of a clone is reported for some rows only, either as once, few or many, or as a class for expanded clones.

v_gene: TRBV28
abundance: NA
j_gene: TRBJ2-7
d_gene: NA
CDR3aa: CASSPGTGYEQYF
CDR3nt: TGTGCCAGCAGTCCAGGGACCGGCTACGAGCAGTACTTC

v_gene: TRBV19
abundance: few
j_gene: TRBJ1-5
d_gene: TRBD1
CDR3aa: CASTTTGEGQPQHF
CDR3nt: TGTGCCAGTACCACCACAGGGGAAGGTCAGCCCCAGCATTTT

v_gene: TRBV7-9
abundance: few
j_gene: TRBJ2-1
d_gene: NA
CDR3aa: CASSFMGLYNEQFF
CDR3nt: TGTGCCAGCAGCTTTATGGGCCTATACAATGAGCAGTTCTTC

v_gene: TRBV9
abundance: NA
j_gene: TRBJ2-2
d_gene: NA
CDR3aa: CASSRNTGELFF
CDR3nt: TGTGCCAGCAGCAGAAACACCGGGGAGCTGTTTTTT

v_gene: TRBV7-2
abundance: NA
j_gene: TRBJ2-7
d_gene: TRBD2
CDR3aa: CASSPLGGRAFYEQYF
CDR3nt: TGTGCCAGCAGCCCCCTAGGCGGGAGGGCCTTCTACGAGCAGTACTTC

v_gene: TRBV7-6
abundance: NA
j_gene: TRBJ2-7
d_gene: NA
CDR3aa: CASSVGDGREQYF
CDR3nt: TGTGCCAGCAGCGTTGGGGACGGCCGCGAGCAGTACTTC

v_gene: TRBV27
abundance: NA
j_gene: TRBJ2-1
d_gene: TRBD1
CDR3aa: CASSLRQGADEQFF
CDR3nt: TGTGCCAGCAGTTTAAGACAGGGGGCGGATGAGCAGTTCTTC

v_gene: TRBV5-4
abundance: NA
j_gene: TRBJ2-6
d_gene: NA
CDR3aa: CASSLEFGHSGANVLTF
CDR3nt: TGTGCCAGCAGCTTGGAGTTTGGTCATTCTGGGGCCAACGTCCTGACTTTC

v_gene: TRBV6-2/TRBV6-3
abundance: NA
j_gene: TRBJ1-1
d_gene: TRBD1
CDR3aa: CASSYATGKAFF
CDR3nt: TGTGCCAGCAGTTATGCGACAGGGAAAGCTTTCTTT

v_gene: TRBV18
abundance: NA
j_gene: TRBJ1-1
d_gene: TRBD1
CDR3aa: CASSPTRGGNTEAFF
CDR3nt: TGTGCCAGCTCACCCACCAGGGGGGGGAACACTGAAGCTTTCTTT